The 15 T cell receptor beta chains below were found in one sample sequenced in a study of T-cell memory formation after mild COVID-19. TCRdb independently ran MiXCR on the 5' RACE reads; one entry per CDR3 protein. Of some 320,000 distinct CDR3 sequences in the sample, roughly an eighth were seen once. Sequencing was performed on PBMCs or a T cell subset sorted from them (not recorded which). These receptors were taken from a young man who had mild COVID-19 (a few samples of this study predate the infection). Cell type and time point are not known.

The CDR3 reads CSARDGNEQYF. CDR3 nucleotide sequence: TGCAGTGCTAGAGACGGGAACGAGCAGTACTTC. The V call is TRBV20-1, the J call TRBJ2-7; TRBD2 is a possible D gene (5 bases). Germline CDR1 DFQATT, CDR2 SNEGSKA (reference sequence). V was clipped by 0 bases and J by 5 bases, with 5 bases between them. This CDR3 spans 11 amino acids.

This clonotype was observed many times. The chain recombines TRBV7-2 with TRBJ2-4; D may be TRBD2 (7 bases). CDR3 length equals 17 residues. Germline CDR1 is SGHTA and CDR2 is FQGNSA. Trimming stripped 1 base from V and 1 base from J, with 14 bases between. The CDR3 loop is CASSLGRGAQAKNIQYF. Written as DNA, the CDR3 is TGTGCCAGCAGCTTAGGTCGGGGGGCCCAGGCCAAAAACATTCAGTACTTC.

The J gene is TRBJ2-3, the V gene TRBV4-3; weak D call: TRBD1 (6 bases). The CDR3 spans 18 residues. Germline values: CDR1 LGHNA, CDR2 YSLEER. The ends were cut back, 2 bases at V and 2 bases at J, with 20 bases in the middle. CDR3 in DNA: TGCGCCAGCAGCCAAACGTTAGCAGGGGCCCCTATCACAGATACGCAGTATTTT. It specifies CASSQTLAGAPITDTQYF.

Regarding this clonotype: Being one base from a much bigger clone, this may be a read error. The chain joins TRBV24-1 to TRBJ2-5; perhaps D is TRBD1 or TRBD2 (6 bases each). The CDR3 is made up of 16 amino acids. CDR1 is KGHDR and CDR2 is SFDVKD in the germline V gene. In nucleotides, the CDR3 is TGTGCCTCCAGTGATAGCGGCAGGGGAGGCGGAGAGACCCAGTACTTC. Its translation: CASSDSGRGGGETQYF.

This chain joins TRBV20-1 and TRBJ2-7, with D tentatively TRBD1 (7 bases). CDR3 length: 13 amino acids. Per germline, CDR1 DFQATT and CDR2 SNEGSKA (reference sequence). Trimming pared 6 bases from V and 4 bases from J, leaving 16 bases between. The CDR3 sequence: CSAGQGGLYEQYV. CDR3 nucleotides: TGCAGTGCAGGTCAGGGGGGCCTTTACGAGCAGTACGTC.

This chain links TRBV12-3 or TRBV12-4 with TRBJ1-1; 10 bases agree with TRBD1. The CDR3 has 14 residues. Trimming removed 7 bases from V and 1 base from J; junction bases left unmatched: 3. CDR3 DNA sequence: TGTGCCAGCAACGACAGGGGGCGGAACACTGAAGCTTTCTTT. The encoded protein is CASNDRGRNTEAFF.

J is TRBJ2-7 and V is TRBV28; unclear D gene. The CDR3 is made up of 15 amino acids. Germline V gene lookup returns CDR1 MDHEN and CDR2 SYDVKM. Trimming pared 4 bases from V and 3 bases from J, leaving 16 bases between. The CDR3 spells CASSSPAPKFYEQYV. In DNA form, the CDR3 reads TGTGCCAGCAGTTCGCCAGCGCCTAAATTCTACGAGCAGTACGTC.

The V gene is TRBV6-2 or TRBV6-3, the J gene TRBJ2-7; a weak D match, TRBD1 (5 bases). This CDR3 spans 13 amino acids. The V end lost 6 bases, the J end lost 1 base, and 10 bases lay between the germline ends. Germline assignment: CDR1 MNHEY and CDR2 SVGEGT. The CDR3 bases are TGTGCCAGCAGCCCACAGGCTTCCTACGAGCAGTACGTC. Residues: CASSPQASYEQYV.

The chain joins TRBV18 to TRBJ2-3; possible D gene TRBD2, 6 bases. Germline CDR1 reads KGHSH; CDR2 reads LQKENI. V was shortened by 3 bases and J by 14 bases, with 15 bases between the two germline ends. This CDR3 contains 12 residues. Written as DNA, the CDR3 is TGTGCCAGCTCACCCCCATTGGAGGGGCCGTATTTT. It translates to CASSPPLEGPYF. Full variable domain (rest looked up from reference TRBV18 and TRBJ2-3): NAGVMQNPRHLVRRRGQEARLRCSPMKGHSHVYWYRQLPEEGLKFMVYLQKENIIDESGMPKERFSAEFPKEGPSILRIQQVVRGDSAAYFCASSPPLEGPYFGPGTRLTVL.

This clonotype came up many times. This chain connects TRBV29-1 to TRBJ1-2; the D gene is possibly TRBD1 (6 bases). The CDR3 runs to 14 residues. The V gene lost 3 bases and the J gene lost 2 bases, with 13 bases spanning the gap. Germline assignment: CDR1 SQVTM and CDR2 ANQGSEA. CDR3 protein: CSVESGAENYGYTF. The CDR3 nucleotides read TGCAGCGTTGAGTCAGGGGCGGAGAACTATGGCTACACCTTC.

This clonotype was seen only a few times. This rearrangement joins TRBV20-1 to TRBJ2-5; D is uncertain. The CDR3 has 13 amino acids. The germline CDR1 and CDR2 sequences are DFQATT and SNEGSKA (reference sequence). V was trimmed by 3 bases and J by 0 bases, leaving 8 bases between them. CDR3 loop: CSASLQYQETQYF. The CDR3 DNA follows: TGCAGTGCTAGCTTACAGTACCAAGAGACCCAGTACTTC.

This clonotype was picked up a small number of times. The gene calls are TRBV7-2 and TRBJ2-1; D uncertain. V was pared by 1 base and J by 12 bases, with 10 bases between. The CDR3 runs to 12 residues. The germline CDR1 and CDR2 sequences are SGHTA and FQGNSA. Here the CDR3 reads CASSLVLHGQFF. The CDR3 DNA reads TGTGCCAGCAGCTTAGTTCTGCATGGGCAGTTCTTC.

The chain has TRBV4-3 and TRBJ2-3, with D perhaps being TRBD1 or TRBD2 (6 bases each). Germline CDR1 reads LGHNA; CDR2 reads YSLEER. The CDR3 extends over 16 amino acids. Trimming took off 4 bases at V and 3 bases at J, with 17 bases between the two ends. CDR3 DNA: TGCGCCAGCAGCCCGGGGGCACTAGTTCATACAGATACGCAGTATTTT. Translating gives CASSPGALVHTDTQYF.

The rearrangement joins TRBV5-1 to TRBJ1-2; maybe TRBD1 (6 bases). Germline V gene sequence: CDR1 SGHRS, CDR2 YFSETQ. V dropped 5 bases and J dropped 8 bases, with 16 bases sitting between them. The CDR3 totals 13 residues. CDR3 residues: CASSRGQEAGYTF. The CDR3 DNA is TGCGCCAGCAGTCGGGGGCAGGAGGCCGGCTACACCTTC.

V and J are TRBV18 and TRBJ1-2; the D is unclear. Trimming stripped 1 base from V and 3 bases from J, with 15 bases between. This CDR3 comprises 16 residues. Germline V lookup: CDR1 KGHSH, CDR2 LQKENI. CDR3 coding DNA: TGTGCCAGCTCACCACGGGAAGGAAACACCTACTATGGCTACACCTTC. Its translation: CASSPREGNTYYGYTF.